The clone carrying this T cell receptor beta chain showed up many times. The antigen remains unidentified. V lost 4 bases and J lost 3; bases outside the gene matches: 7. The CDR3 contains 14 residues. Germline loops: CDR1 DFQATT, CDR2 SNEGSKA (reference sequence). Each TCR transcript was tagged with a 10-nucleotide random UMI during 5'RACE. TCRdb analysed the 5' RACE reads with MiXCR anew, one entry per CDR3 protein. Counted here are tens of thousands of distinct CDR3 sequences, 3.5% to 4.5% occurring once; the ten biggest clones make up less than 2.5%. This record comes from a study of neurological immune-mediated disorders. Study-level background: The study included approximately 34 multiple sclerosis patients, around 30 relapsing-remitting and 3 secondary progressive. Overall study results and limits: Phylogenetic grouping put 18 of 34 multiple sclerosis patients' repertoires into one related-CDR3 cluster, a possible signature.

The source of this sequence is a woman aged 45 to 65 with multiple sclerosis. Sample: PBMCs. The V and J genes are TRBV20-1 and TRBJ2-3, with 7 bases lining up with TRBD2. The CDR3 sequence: CSAIRTGGTDTQYF. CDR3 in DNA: TGCAGTGCTATAAGGACCGGGGGGACAGATACGCAGTATTTT.